This T cell receptor (beta chain) was captured by sequencing in a study of CD4 T cells in relation to SARS-CoV-2 and coronaviruses. About the research overall: Patient ages ranged from roughly 21 to 80, median 38.

This clone was detected once. The antigen remains undetermined. The repertoire was sequenced with immunoSEQ multiplex PCR; TCRdb's copy has only in-frame clones and lacks some. The data show around 35,000 clones, 70% to 90% seen once. Whole-study findings and limits: Roughly 65% of donors had memory CD4+ clonotypes crossrecognizing SARS-CoV-2 and common cold coronavirus spike.

This CDR3 has 13 residues. V lost 5 bases, J lost 4 bases, and 12 bases lay in between. Germline loops: CDR1 LGHNA, CDR2 YSLEER. The sequencing input was memory CD4+ T cells from PBMCs. The rearrangement links TRBV4-3 to TRBJ2-7; no reliable D call. The sequence derives from an adult with COVID-19. CDR3 nucleotides: TGCGCCAGCAGCTCCCAGGTGGCTTACGAGCAGTACTTC. This sequence encodes CASSSQVAYEQYF.